One TCR beta chain is described in this entry. Its matching antigen is unknown. Profiling relied on immunoSEQ multiplex PCR, and the TCRdb table lists in-frame clones only, not all of them. This table holds 72,000 or so clones, more than 75% found once. This entry comes from a study of T cell responses to AZD1222 COVID-19 vaccine. Study-level findings and limits: Among vaccine-associated CD4 TCRs, coverage spanned spike, with dominance at 160-218 and 743-854. Every sample of the repertoires postdated the peak T cell response. Compared with day 0, the breadth and depth of the Spike-specific TCR repertoire rose significantly after two doses of AZD1222. Nearly half of unique spike-specific TCRs reportedly avoided B.1.351 and B.1.1.7 mutated regions.

This CDR3 comprises 16 residues. Trimming shortened V by 4 bases and J by 0 bases, and 14 bases separated the two germline ends. The germline gives CDR1 SGHRS, CDR2 YFSETQ. This clonotype was obtained from an adult in good health. This material consisted of peripheral blood, taken on day 0 of AZD1222 vaccination. The chain is built from TRBV5-1 and TRBJ2-1; D not resolved. The CDR3 DNA reads as TGCGCCAGCAGCCGGCCTAACTGGAGCTCCTACAATGAGCAGTTCTTC. This sequence encodes CASSRPNWSSYNEQFF. Based on the CDR3 plus reference TRBV5-1 and TRBJ2-1, the full variable domain is KAGVTQTPRYLIKTRGQQVTLSCSPISGHRSVSWYQQTPGQGLQFLFEYFSETQRNKGNFPGRFSGRQFSNSRSEMNVSTLELGDSALYLCASSRPNWSSYNEQFFGPGTRLTVL.